These 31 T cell receptor beta chains were sequenced from one sample in a study of PD-1 blockade in classical Hodgkin lymphoma. Every patient relapsed after autologous stem cell transplantation, and brentuximab vedotin exposure varied. This table comes from immunoSEQ multiplex PCR, and its TCRdb copy is limited to in-frame clones, with some not included. Among approximately 160,000 clones listed, about 81% were seen once. The sequences come from peripheral blood mononuclear cells (PBMCs), collected before the second cycle of nivolumab. Receptors were obtained from a human donor with classical Hodgkin lymphoma.

This clone has just a few counts. This rearrangement joins TRBV18 to TRBJ1-5; a possible D gene is TRBD1 (6 bases). V was pared by 5 bases and J by 4 bases, with 15 bases between. Germline CDR1 reads KGHSH; CDR2 reads LQKENI. This CDR3 has 15 residues. CDR3 sequence: CASSTRAGENQPQHF. CDR3 in DNA: TGTGCCAGCTCAACCCGGGCAGGGGAAAATCAGCCCCAGCATTTT.

V usage is TRBV10-2 and J usage is TRBJ2-6, with a possible D match to TRBD2 (6 bases). V lost 3 bases to trimming and J lost 8 bases, with 11 bases between them. The CDR3 runs 14 residues. Germline assignment: CDR1 WSHSY and CDR2 SAAADI. In DNA form, the CDR3 reads TGCGCCAGCAGTGACGGGGGTTCGACCAACGTCCTGACTTTC. Translating gives CASSDGGSTNVLTF.

The chain employs TRBV19 and TRBJ1-1, with 7 bases aligning to TRBD1. CDR3 length: 15 amino acids. V was clipped by 7 bases and J by 0 bases; unmatched bases: 8. Germline lookup yields CDR1 LNHDA and CDR2 SQIVND (reference sequence). The CDR3 DNA is TGTGCCAGTAAACAGGGGTCCGGTATGAACACTGAAGCTTTCTTT. This gives the protein CASKQGSGMNTEAFF.

The chain couples TRBV19 to TRBJ1-1; 8 positions match TRBD1. The CDR3 consists of 13 residues. The V and J ends lost 1 base and 7 bases, in that order; junction bases with no gene match: 2. Germline CDR1 is LNHDA and CDR2 is SQIVND (reference sequence). CDR3 sequence (DNA): TGTGCCAGTAGTATAGGACAGGGGCGTGAAGCTTTCTTT. This translates into CASSIGQGREAFF.

V and J are TRBV6-5 and TRBJ1-2, with D maybe TRBD1 (6 bases). The germline V and J ends were trimmed by 6 bases and 8 bases, with 19 bases remaining between them. This CDR3 comprises 14 residues. Germline loops: CDR1 MNHEY, CDR2 SVGAGI. CDR3 in DNA: TGTGCCAGCAGGGGGACATACTCCACGGGGGGCTACACCTTC. This translates into CASRGTYSTGGYTF.

This clone was detected a few times. This CDR3 reads CASRSNQPQHF. The CDR3 DNA is TGTGCCAGCAGGTCGAATCAGCCCCAGCATTTT. The rearrangement links TRBV6-5 to TRBJ1-5; no firm D call. Germline CDR1 is MNHEY and CDR2 is SVGAGI. V gave up 6 bases and J gave up 4 bases, with 4 bases separating them. This CDR3 is 11 amino acids long.

The genes are TRBV4-2 and TRBJ2-7, with TRBD2 matching 14 bases. Germline V CDR1 and CDR2: LGHNA, YNFKEQ. V was clipped by 4 bases and J by 4 bases; unmatched bases: 6. The CDR3 length is 16 residues. Here the CDR3 DNA reads TGTGCCAGCAGCCCCCCGGGACTAGCGGGAGTATACGAGCAGTACTTC. This translates into CASSPPGLAGVYEQYF.

The chain has TRBV2 and TRBJ1-6; D is undetermined. V was clipped by 2 bases and J by 0 bases, with 8 bases between them. The germline V gene has CDR1 SNHLY and CDR2 FYNNEI. The CDR3 extends over 16 amino acids. This chain's CDR3 is CASSEQESSYNSPLHF. CDR3 bases: TGTGCCAGCAGTGAACAGGAGAGCTCCTATAATTCACCCCTCCACTTT.

The J gene is TRBJ2-7, the V gene TRBV9, with D unresolved. The CDR3 has 14 residues. V lost 3 bases to trimming and J lost 0 bases, with 10 bases between them. Germline V lookup: CDR1 SGDLS, CDR2 YYNGEE. The CDR3 is CASSASVASYEQYF. The DNA for the CDR3 is TGTGCCAGCAGCGCGTCAGTTGCCTCCTACGAGCAGTACTTC.

Only a few counts were recorded for this clone. The chain carries TRBV11-2 and TRBJ2-3; 8 bases align to TRBD2. The germline gives CDR1 SGHAT, CDR2 FQNNGV. The CDR3 totals 17 residues. Trimming took 1 base from V and 1 from J; bases not matched to a gene: 7. The CDR3 region has the DNA TGTGCCAGCAGCTTAGTAGGACTAGCCCGGGGCACAGATACGCAGTATTTT. Its protein is CASSLVGLARGTDTQYF. Full variable domain (outside the CDR3, taken from reference TRBV11-2 and TRBJ2-3): EAGVAQSPRYKIIEKRQSVAFWCNPISGHATLYWYQQILGQGPKLLIQFQNNGVVDDSQLPKDRFSAERLKGVDSTLKIQPAKLEDSAVYLCASSLVGLARGTDTQYFGPGTRLTVL.

The chain uses TRBV19 and TRBJ1-2; tentatively, D is TRBD1 (6 bases). Germline V gene data show CDR1 as LNHDA and CDR2 as SQIVND (reference sequence). The CDR3 is made up of 14 amino acids. Trimming pared 5 bases from V and 4 bases from J, leaving 14 bases between. The CDR3 DNA reads as TGTGCCAGTAGTCGGGCAGGGGAAGGCTATGGCTACACCTTC. Protein sequence: CASSRAGEGYGYTF.

V usage is TRBV5-1 and J usage is TRBJ1-3; 7 bases fit TRBD1. Germline V gene lookup returns CDR1 SGHRS and CDR2 YFSETQ. This CDR3 contains 16 residues. V lost 0 bases and J lost 2; bases outside the gene matches: 5. DNA of the CDR3: TGCGCCAGCAGCTTGGTAACAGGGGTGGCTGGAAACACCATATATTTT. Translating gives CASSLVTGVAGNTIYF. The variable domain in full, completed from reference TRBV5-1 and TRBJ1-3, reads KAGVTQTPRYLIKTRGQQVTLSCSPISGHRSVSWYQQTPGQGLQFLFEYFSETQRNKGNFPGRFSGRQFSNSRSEMNVSTLELGDSALYLCASSLVTGVAGNTIYFGEGSWLTVV.

The rearrangement links TRBV10-3 to TRBJ1-1, with D hard to call. V was pared by 9 bases and J by 5 bases, with 16 bases between. This CDR3 is 13 amino acids long. Germline V gene data show CDR1 as ENHRY and CDR2 as SYGVKD. The CDR3 is CAMTGVLGTEAFF. The CDR3 DNA follows: TGTGCCATGACCGGGGTTTTGGGGACTGAAGCTTTCTTT.

The chain recombines TRBV19 with TRBJ1-4, with D unresolved. V dropped 3 bases and J dropped 2 bases, with 13 bases sitting between them. Germline CDR1 LNHDA, CDR2 SQIVND (reference sequence). This CDR3 region has 16 residues. This chain's CDR3 is CASSITPQSTNEKLFF. DNA of the CDR3: TGTGCCAGTAGTATTACCCCTCAGTCTACTAATGAAAAACTGTTTTTT. Together with reference TRBV19 and TRBJ1-4, the CDR3 gives the full variable domain: DGGITQSPKYLFRKEGQNVTLSCEQNLNHDAMYWYRQDPGQGLRLIYYSQIVNDFQKGDIAEGYSVSREKKESFPLTVTSAQKNPTAFYLCASSITPQSTNEKLFFGSGTQLSVL.

The chain combines TRBV5-6 with TRBJ2-2; D is ambiguous. The germline CDR1 and CDR2 sequences are SGHDT and YYEEEE. V lost 4 bases and J 0 bases, leaving 10 bases between the germline ends. The CDR3 is 15 amino acids. For the CDR3, the DNA is TGTGCCAGCAGCCTCCTTGACCCGAACACCGGGGAGCTGTTTTTT. It is translated as CASSLLDPNTGELFF.

The V and J genes are TRBV6-1 and TRBJ2-1; 7 bases agree with TRBD2. Germline trimming cut 0 bases from V and 2 bases from J; bases unmatched to any gene: 7. Germline lookup yields CDR1 MNHNS and CDR2 SASEGT. This CDR3 region has 17 residues. The CDR3 sequence: CASSEAWLADTYNEQFF. CDR3 DNA: TGTGCCAGCAGTGAAGCGTGGCTAGCGGACACCTACAATGAGCAGTTCTTC.

A word on this clone: Sequence at one end of the junction differs from germline and may be a read error. CDR3 in DNA: TGTGCCAGCAGTGAGGACAGGGGTAATGGCTACACCTTC. It translates to CASSEDRGNGYTF. This chain uses TRBV10-3 with TRBJ1-2; TRBD1 matches at 9 bases. The length of the CDR3 is 13 residues. CDR1 ENHRY and CDR2 SYGVKD come from the germline V gene.

V gene TRBV6-1 combines with J gene TRBJ2-1, with D unclear. V lost 4 bases and J lost 1, with 8 bases in between. The V gene's germline CDR1 is MNHNS and CDR2 SASEGT. CDR3 size: 14 residues. CDR3 in amino acids: CASSVDGSYNEQFF. In nucleotides, the CDR3 is TGTGCCAGCAGTGTTGACGGTTCCTACAATGAGCAGTTCTTC.

As for this clone: The likely explanation is a read error, given a far larger clone one base away. The chain is built from TRBV10-3 and TRBJ1-2; tentative D call: TRBD1 (5 bases). V gave up 3 bases and J gave up 3 bases, with 5 bases separating them. Germline lookup yields CDR1 ENHRY and CDR2 SYGVKD. This CDR3 is 12 amino acids long. As DNA, the CDR3 is TGTGCCATCAGTGAAGGGGACTATGGCTACACCTTC. Protein sequence: CAISEGDYGYTF.

This rearrangement joins TRBV19 to TRBJ2-1; D possibly corresponds to TRBD2 (5 bases). The length of the CDR3 is 15 residues. V lost 7 bases, J lost 9 bases, and 22 bases lay in between. CDR1 and CDR2 from the germline V gene are LNHDA and SQIVND (reference sequence). CDR3 nucleotides: TGTGCCAGTACCCTCCGGGGTACCCCCGAGGGTGAGCAGTTCTTC. Translated, it gives CASTLRGTPEGEQFF.

This clone turned up a few times. J is TRBJ1-4 and V is TRBV2; D ambiguous. CDR3 size: 14 residues. Germline-derived CDR1 and CDR2 are SNHLY and FYNNEI. The V end was cut by 7 bases, the J end by 3 bases, with 12 bases between. DNA for the CDR3: TGTGCCAGCAAGTTCGGGCCCGCTAATGAAAAACTGTTTTTT. Its translation: CASKFGPANEKLFF.

The J gene is TRBJ2-7, the V gene TRBV6-1; D could derive from TRBD1 or TRBD2 (5 bases each). Germline V CDR1 and CDR2: MNHNS, SASEGT. This CDR3 region has 15 residues. V was shortened by 0 bases and J by 2 bases, with 11 bases between the two germline ends. CDR3 residues: CASSEALRGTYEQYF. The CDR3 DNA sequence: TGTGCCAGCAGTGAAGCGTTGAGGGGCACCTACGAGCAGTACTTC.

V is TRBV5-1 and J is TRBJ1-1, with D unclear. Trimming stripped 2 bases from V and 2 bases from J, with 10 bases between. Germline loops: CDR1 SGHRS, CDR2 YFSETQ. The CDR3 covers 14 residues. CDR3 DNA: TGCGCCAGCAGCTTACAGTTTACAAACACTGAAGCTTTCTTT. Translating gives CASSLQFTNTEAFF. Filled out from reference TRBV5-1 and TRBJ1-1, the complete variable domain reads KAGVTQTPRYLIKTRGQQVTLSCSPISGHRSVSWYQQTPGQGLQFLFEYFSETQRNKGNFPGRFSGRQFSNSRSEMNVSTLELGDSALYLCASSLQFTNTEAFFGQGTRLTVV.

The CDR3 protein is CSVEDRGNGYTF. The CDR3 DNA is TGCAGCGTTGAAGATCGAGGGAATGGCTACACCTTC. The chain recombines TRBV29-1 with TRBJ1-2; no clear D gene. Germline-derived CDR1 and CDR2 are SQVTM and ANQGSEA. With 0 bases removed from V and 6 bases from J, the gap between germline ends came to 8 bases. The CDR3 length is 12 residues.

A few counts support this clone. The rearrangement joins TRBV7-9 to TRBJ2-7, with D possibly called TRBD1 or TRBD2 (5 bases each). This CDR3 is 16 amino acids long. CDR1 is SEHNR and CDR2 is FQNEAQ in the germline V gene (reference sequence). Trimming left V 2 bases short and J 2 bases short, with 16 bases between. The CDR3 nucleotides read TGTGCCAGCAGCTTACCACCCGGGACGGCCGCCTACGAGCAGTACTTC. It is translated as CASSLPPGTAAYEQYF.

V gene TRBV10-3 combines with J gene TRBJ2-7; 10 bases are a match to TRBD2. Losses at the gene ends were 6 bases for V and 0 bases for J; bases not matched to a gene: 11. Germline CDR1 ENHRY, CDR2 SYGVKD. CDR3 length: 17 residues. The chain's CDR3 is CAIRDSGRVDSSYEQYF. Here the CDR3 DNA reads TGTGCCATCAGGGACAGCGGGAGGGTTGACAGCTCCTACGAGCAGTACTTC.

V usage is TRBV5-6 and J usage is TRBJ1-1; unclear D gene. V was shortened by 1 base and J by 0 bases, with 10 bases between the two germline ends. The CDR3 covers 15 residues. Germline CDR1 reads SGHDT; CDR2 reads YYEEEE. The DNA for the CDR3 is TGTGCCAGCAGCTTGTGGAACGTTATGAACACTGAAGCTTTCTTT. Its translation is CASSLWNVMNTEAFF.

This clone was seen ten or more times. Other DNA sequences from this sample encode an identical CDR3 as well. The V and J genes are TRBV7-2 and TRBJ1-5; 8 positions match TRBD1. The germline gives CDR1 SGHTA, CDR2 FQGNSA. The CDR3 contains 14 residues. The V and J ends lost 5 bases and 0 bases, in that order; junction bases with no gene match: 0. The CDR3 spells CASSGTGSNQPQHF. For the CDR3, the DNA is TGTGCCAGCAGCGGGACAGGTAGCAATCAGCCCCAGCATTTT.

The chain joins TRBV7-9 to TRBJ1-2; D uncertain. Germline V CDR1 and CDR2: SEHNR, FQNEAQ (reference sequence). The CDR3 has 14 residues. The V and J ends lost 1 base and 3 bases respectively, with 9 bases between them. CDR3 sequence: CASSLEGIYYGYTF. As DNA, the CDR3 is TGTGCCAGCAGCTTAGAAGGGATTTACTATGGCTACACCTTC.

The gene calls are TRBV10-3 and TRBJ2-3, with TRBD2 matching 11 bases. After removal of 10 bases from V and 1 base from J, the junction contained 7 bases not matched to a gene. CDR1 and CDR2 (germline): ENHRY, SYGVKD. This CDR3 spans 15 amino acids. The CDR3 region is CATLPLAGGTDTQYF. The CDR3 bases are TGTGCCACCCTCCCACTAGCGGGGGGCACAGATACGCAGTATTTT.

This sequence joins TRBV18 and TRBJ1-1; unclear D gene. Germline loops: CDR1 KGHSH, CDR2 LQKENI. The CDR3 consists of 13 residues. Deletions cut 4 bases from V and 5 bases from J, with 11 bases between. As DNA, the CDR3 is TGTGCCAGCTCACGGAACCGTGATACTGAAGCTTTCTTT. Translation gives CASSRNRDTEAFF. The complete variable domain, with remaining parts taken from reference TRBV18 and TRBJ1-1, reads NAGVMQNPRHLVRRRGQEARLRCSPMKGHSHVYWYRQLPEEGLKFMVYLQKENIIDESGMPKERFSAEFPKEGPSILRIQQVVRGDSAAYFCASSRNRDTEAFFGQGTRLTVV.